The entry that follows covers one TCR beta chain sequence. V lost 5 bases to trimming and J lost 3 bases; unmatched junction nucleotides: 13. The CDR3 extends over 17 amino acids. CDR1 is SGHAT and CDR2 is FQNNGV in the germline V gene. TCRdb's table, derived via immunoSEQ multiplex PCR, lists solely in-frame clones and lacks some. This table has 130,000 or so clones, 88% appearing once. These data originate in a study of blood T cell repertoires in COVID-19. The sequenced sample was peripheral blood. The chain carries TRBV11-2 and TRBJ2-1; the match to TRBD2 covers 7 bases. The origin of this receptor is a human donor in a cohort sampled during active COVID-19. The CDR3 here is CASSAAWASGVYNEQFF. The CDR3 bases are TGTGCCAGCAGCGCGGCATGGGCTAGCGGAGTCTACAATGAGCAGTTCTTC. Looking up the rest from reference TRBV11-2 and TRBJ2-1 gives the full variable domain: EAGVAQSPRYKIIEKRQSVAFWCNPISGHATLYWYQQILGQGPKLLIQFQNNGVVDDSQLPKDRFSAERLKGVDSTLKIQPAKLEDSAVYLCASSAAWASGVYNEQFFGPGTRLTVL.